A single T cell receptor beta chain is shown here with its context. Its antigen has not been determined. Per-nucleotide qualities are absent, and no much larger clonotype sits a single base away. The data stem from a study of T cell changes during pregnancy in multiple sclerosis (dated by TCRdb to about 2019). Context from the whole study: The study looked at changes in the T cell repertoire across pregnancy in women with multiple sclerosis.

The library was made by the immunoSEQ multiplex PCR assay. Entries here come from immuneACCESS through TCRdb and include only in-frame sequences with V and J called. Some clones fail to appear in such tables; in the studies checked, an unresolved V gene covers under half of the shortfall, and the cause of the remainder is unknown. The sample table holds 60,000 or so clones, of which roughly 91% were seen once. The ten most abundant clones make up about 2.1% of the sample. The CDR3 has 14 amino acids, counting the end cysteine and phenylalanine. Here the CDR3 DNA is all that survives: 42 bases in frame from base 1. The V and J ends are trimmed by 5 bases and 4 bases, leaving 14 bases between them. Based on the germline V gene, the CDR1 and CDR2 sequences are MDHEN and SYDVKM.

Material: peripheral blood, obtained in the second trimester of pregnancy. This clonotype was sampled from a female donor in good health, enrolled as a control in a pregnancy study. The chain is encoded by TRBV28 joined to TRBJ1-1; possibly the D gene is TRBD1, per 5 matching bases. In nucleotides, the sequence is TGTGCCAGCAGTCCTTGGAGCGGGGCCACTGAAGCTTTCTTT. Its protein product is CASSPWSGATEAFF.